These 14 T cell receptor beta chains share one sample of origin, sequenced in a study of T cell changes during pregnancy in multiple sclerosis. This table comes from immunoSEQ multiplex PCR, and its TCRdb copy is limited to in-frame clones, with some not included. The sample holds around 50,000 clones, about 95% seen once. The starting material was CD8+ T cells from peripheral blood mononuclear cells, obtained in the first trimester of pregnancy. Every receptor here comes from a female donor with multiple sclerosis, enrolled in a pregnancy study.

The chain links TRBV19 to TRBJ2-7; TRBD2 is a possible D gene (6 bases). Trimming removed 3 bases from V and 2 bases from J, with 11 bases in between. Looked up from germline, CDR1 is LNHDA and CDR2 is SQIVND (reference sequence). CDR3 length: 14 residues. CDR3: CASSMGGVAYEQYF. As DNA, the CDR3 is TGTGCCAGTAGTATGGGGGGAGTAGCCTACGAGCAGTACTTC.

The J gene is TRBJ2-2, the V gene TRBV21-1; the table's D call, TRBD2, was not checked against the DNA. TRBV21-1 is a recognized pseudogene. CDR3 length: 18 amino acids. This chain's CDR3 is CASSKGGVSGLGTGELFF. DNA for the CDR3: TGTGCCAGCAGCAAAGGCGGGGTTAGCGGGTTAGGGACCGGGGAGCTGTTTTTT.

The V call is TRBV15, the J call TRBJ2-7, with 14 bases matching TRBD2. V shed 4 bases, J shed 2 bases, and the junction held 16 bases outside the gene matches. This CDR3 has 20 amino acids. Germline loops: CDR1 LNHNV, CDR2 YYDKDF (reference sequence). CDR3 protein: CATSTGPGLAGDTRPYEQYF. CDR3 DNA sequence: TGTGCCACCAGCACCGGCCCGGGACTAGCGGGAGACACTCGACCCTACGAGCAGTACTTC.

The chain employs TRBV15 and TRBJ2-4, with D unclear. Germline CDR1 is LNHNV and CDR2 is YYDKDF (reference sequence). The CDR3 extends over 17 amino acids. V gave up 2 bases and J gave up 0 bases, with 14 bases separating them. The chain's CDR3 is CATSRYSQALAKNIQYF. As DNA, the CDR3 is TGTGCCACCAGCAGATATTCGCAGGCTCTAGCCAAAAACATTCAGTACTTC.

V gene TRBV4-2 combines with J gene TRBJ2-7; 7 positions agree with TRBD2. The CDR3 runs to 15 residues. V lost 1 base, J lost 5 bases, and 8 bases stayed unmatched. Germline CDR1 LGHNA, CDR2 YNFKEQ. CDR3 nucleotide sequence: TGTGCCAGCAGCCAAGGCGGGGGAGGGGCGGACGAGCAGTACTTC. Residues: CASSQGGGGADEQYF.

This chain links TRBV28 with TRBJ1-3; D unresolved. CDR3 length equals 12 residues. The V gene lost 3 bases and the J gene lost 9 bases, with 9 bases spanning the gap. Germline-derived CDR1 and CDR2 are MDHEN and SYDVKM. The CDR3 DNA reads TGTGCCAGCAGTTTCACTCGTCGCACCATATATTTT. Its translation is CASSFTRRTIYF.

The gene calls are TRBV5-6 and TRBJ2-3; weak D call: TRBD2 (5 bases). The germline gives CDR1 SGHDT, CDR2 YYEEEE. CDR3 size: 15 residues. V lost 4 bases, J lost 0 bases, and 12 bases lay in between. The chain's CDR3 is CASSNEGGSTDTQYF. For the CDR3, the DNA is TGTGCCAGCAGCAATGAGGGTGGAAGCACAGATACGCAGTATTTT. Combining the CDR3 with reference TRBV5-6 and TRBJ2-3 gives the whole variable domain DAGVTQSPTHLIKTRGQQVTLRCSPKSGHDTVSWYQQALGQGPQFIFQYYEEEERQRGNFPDRFSGHQFPNYSSELNVNALLLGDSALYLCASSNEGGSTDTQYFGPGTRLTVL.

J is TRBJ2-7 and V is TRBV6-1; 7 bases map to TRBD2. This CDR3 has 14 residues. Germline V CDR1 and CDR2: MNHNS, SASEGT. V lost 5 bases to trimming and J lost 4 bases; unmatched junction nucleotides: 8. The CDR3 sequence: CASSRTTGLYEQYF. As DNA, the CDR3 is TGTGCCAGCAGTAGGACGACGGGACTATACGAGCAGTACTTC.

This chain connects TRBV19 to TRBJ2-7; 7 bases agree with TRBD2. The germline V gene has CDR1 LNHDA and CDR2 SQIVND (reference sequence). V shed 1 base and J 2 bases; nucleotides not matched to a gene: 8. The CDR3 is 16 amino acids. CDR3 protein: CASSIAGGPPPYEQYF. The CDR3 bases are TGTGCCAGTAGTATAGCGGGAGGCCCACCGCCCTACGAGCAGTACTTC.

A single count supports this clone. The chain has TRBV9 and TRBJ1-2; D unresolved. Germline V lookup: CDR1 SGDLS, CDR2 YYNGEE. The CDR3 has 14 residues. V lost 0 bases and J lost 6, with 12 bases in between. The CDR3 DNA follows: TGTGCCAGCAGCGTAGGGGGAGGGAGCGATGGCTACACCTTC. Translating it yields CASSVGGGSDGYTF.

This rearrangement joins TRBV7-7 to TRBJ2-7; D is unresolved. CDR1 SSHAT and CDR2 FNYEAQ come from the germline V gene (reference sequence). Trimming took off 1 base at V and 0 bases at J, with 7 bases between the two ends. The CDR3 length is 14 residues. The DNA of the CDR3 is TGTGCCAGCAGCTTAGGAGTTGACTCCTACGAGCAGTACTTC. Its protein is CASSLGVDSYEQYF.

The chain carries TRBV5-1 and TRBJ2-1; 7 bases line up with TRBD2. The ends lost 0 bases at V and 6 bases at J; junction bases unmatched: 12. Germline CDR1 and CDR2: SGHRS and YFSETQ. The CDR3 sequence is 17 residues long. In DNA, the CDR3 is TGCGCCAGCAGCTTGGATGGCGGGGGAGAGCCCTCCAATGAGCAGTTCTTC. Translation: CASSLDGGGEPSNEQFF.

The chain uses TRBV7-9 and TRBJ2-1; D possibly corresponds to TRBD1 (5 bases). Germline assignment: CDR1 SEHNR and CDR2 FQNEAQ (reference sequence). Between the trimmed V and J ends, which lost 4 bases and 6 bases, there was a span of 10 bases. The CDR3 extends over 13 amino acids. CDR3 nucleotides: TGTGCCAGCAGCTCCAAGGGGCTCAATGAGCAGTTCTTC. Residues: CASSSKGLNEQFF.

The chain has TRBV9 and TRBJ2-1; possible D gene TRBD2, 7 bases. The CDR3 covers 12 residues. Per germline, CDR1 SGDLS and CDR2 YYNGEE. Between the trimmed V and J ends, which lost 3 bases and 8 bases, there was a span of 9 bases. This chain's CDR3 is CASSGGGHEQFF. DNA of the CDR3: TGTGCCAGCAGCGGGGGGGGCCATGAGCAGTTCTTC. Full variable domain (outside the CDR3, taken from reference TRBV9 and TRBJ2-1): DSGVTQTPKHLITATGQRVTLRCSPRSGDLSVYWYQQSLDQGLQFLIQYYNGEERAKGNILERFSAQQFPDLHSELNLSSLELGDSALYFCASSGGGHEQFFGPGTRLTVL.